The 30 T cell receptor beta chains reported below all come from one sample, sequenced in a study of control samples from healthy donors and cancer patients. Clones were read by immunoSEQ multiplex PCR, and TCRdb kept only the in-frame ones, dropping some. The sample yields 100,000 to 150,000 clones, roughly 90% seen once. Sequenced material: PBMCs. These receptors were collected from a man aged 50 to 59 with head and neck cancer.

CDR3 sequence: CASSTGTGGEQFF. CDR3 DNA sequence: TGTGCCAGCAGCACAGGGACAGGGGGTGAGCAGTTCTTC. The chain links TRBV21-1 to TRBJ2-1; TRBD1, the table's D call, lacks a check against the DNA. TRBV21-1 is reported as a pseudogene. This CDR3 contains 13 residues.

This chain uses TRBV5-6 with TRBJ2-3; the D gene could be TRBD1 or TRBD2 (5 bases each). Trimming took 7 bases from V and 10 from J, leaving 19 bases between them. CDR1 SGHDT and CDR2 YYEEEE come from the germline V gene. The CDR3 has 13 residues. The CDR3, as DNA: TGTGCCAGCTTAATCTCGCCCGGGGCCTCGCAGTATTTT. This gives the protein CASLISPGASQYF.

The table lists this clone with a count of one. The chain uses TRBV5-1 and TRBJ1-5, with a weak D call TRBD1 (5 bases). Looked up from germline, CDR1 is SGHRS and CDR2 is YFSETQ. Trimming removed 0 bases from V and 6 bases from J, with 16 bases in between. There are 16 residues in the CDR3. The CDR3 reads CASSLAGGGEGQPQHF. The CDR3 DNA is TGCGCCAGCAGCTTGGCCGGGGGAGGGGAGGGTCAGCCCCAGCATTTT.

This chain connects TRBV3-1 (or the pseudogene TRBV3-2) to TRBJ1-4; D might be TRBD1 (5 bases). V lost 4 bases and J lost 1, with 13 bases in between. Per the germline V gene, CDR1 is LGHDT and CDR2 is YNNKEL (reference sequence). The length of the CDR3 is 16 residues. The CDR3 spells CASSPTEGVTNEKLFF. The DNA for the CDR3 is TGTGCCAGCAGCCCGACCGAAGGGGTAACTAATGAAAAACTGTTTTTT.

The CDR3 DNA is TGTGCCAGCAGCCAAGAGTGGCAGGGTGCCCCTATGACCACTGAAGCTTTCTTT. Residues: CASSQEWQGAPMTTEAFF. This chain uses TRBV14 with TRBJ1-1, with TRBD1 as a possible D gene (5 bases). Germline CDR1 reads SGHDN; CDR2 reads FVKESK. V was pared by 0 bases and J by 4 bases, with 21 bases between. The CDR3 has 18 amino acids.

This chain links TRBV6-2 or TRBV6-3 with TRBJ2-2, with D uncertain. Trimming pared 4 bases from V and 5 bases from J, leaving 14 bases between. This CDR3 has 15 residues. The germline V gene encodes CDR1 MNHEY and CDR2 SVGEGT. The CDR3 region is CASSLRSRITGELFF. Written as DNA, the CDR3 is TGTGCCAGCAGTTTACGGTCCAGAATAACCGGGGAGCTGTTTTTT.

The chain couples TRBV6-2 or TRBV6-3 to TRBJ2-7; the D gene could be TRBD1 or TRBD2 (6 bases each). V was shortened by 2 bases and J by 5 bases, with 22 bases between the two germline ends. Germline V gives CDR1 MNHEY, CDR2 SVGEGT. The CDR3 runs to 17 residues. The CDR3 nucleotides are TGTGCCAGCAGTTACCCCCCCGGGGGCAGGGTTAGCGACGAGCAGTACTTC. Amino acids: CASSYPPGGRVSDEQYF.

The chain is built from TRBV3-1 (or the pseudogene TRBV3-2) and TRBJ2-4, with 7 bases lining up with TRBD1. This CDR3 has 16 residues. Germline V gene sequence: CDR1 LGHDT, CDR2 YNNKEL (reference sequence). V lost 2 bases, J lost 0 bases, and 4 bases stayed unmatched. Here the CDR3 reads CASSQIDRVAKNIQYF. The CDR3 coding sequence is TGTGCCAGCAGCCAAATCGACAGGGTAGCCAAAAACATTCAGTACTTC.

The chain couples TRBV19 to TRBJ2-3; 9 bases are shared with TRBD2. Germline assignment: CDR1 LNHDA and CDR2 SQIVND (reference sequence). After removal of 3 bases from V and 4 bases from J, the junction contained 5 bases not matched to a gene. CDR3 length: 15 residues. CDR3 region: CASSIGGRAPDTQYF. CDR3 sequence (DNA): TGTGCCAGTAGTATTGGCGGGAGGGCCCCAGATACGCAGTATTTT.

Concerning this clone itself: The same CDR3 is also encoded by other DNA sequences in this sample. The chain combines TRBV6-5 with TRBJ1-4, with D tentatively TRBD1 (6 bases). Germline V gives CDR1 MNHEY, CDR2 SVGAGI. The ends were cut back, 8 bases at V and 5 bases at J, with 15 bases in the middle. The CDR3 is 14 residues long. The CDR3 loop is CASRPGQDNEKLFF. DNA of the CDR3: TGTGCCAGCCGCCCGGGACAAGACAATGAAAAACTGTTTTTT.

The CDR3, as DNA: TGTGCCAGCAGTGAAGTGGGACATACCTACGAGCAGTACTTC. Residues: CASSEVGHTYEQYF. The chain has TRBV2 and TRBJ2-7, with D perhaps matching TRBD1 (6 bases). Trimming cost V 1 base and J 2 bases, with 9 bases left between them. This CDR3 region has 14 residues. The V gene's germline CDR1 is SNHLY and CDR2 FYNNEI.

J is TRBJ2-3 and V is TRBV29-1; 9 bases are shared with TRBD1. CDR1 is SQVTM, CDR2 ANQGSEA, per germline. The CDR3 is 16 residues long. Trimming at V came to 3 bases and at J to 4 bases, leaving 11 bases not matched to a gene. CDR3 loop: CSVEGQGGQSADTQYF. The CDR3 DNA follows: TGCAGCGTTGAGGGACAGGGAGGCCAGAGTGCAGATACGCAGTATTTT.

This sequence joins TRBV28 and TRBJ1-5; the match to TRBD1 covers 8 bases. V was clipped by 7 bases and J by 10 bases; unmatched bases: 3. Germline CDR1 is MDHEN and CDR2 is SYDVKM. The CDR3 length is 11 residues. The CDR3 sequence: CASTDRGPQHF. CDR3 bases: TGTGCCAGCACCGACAGGGGACCCCAGCATTTT.

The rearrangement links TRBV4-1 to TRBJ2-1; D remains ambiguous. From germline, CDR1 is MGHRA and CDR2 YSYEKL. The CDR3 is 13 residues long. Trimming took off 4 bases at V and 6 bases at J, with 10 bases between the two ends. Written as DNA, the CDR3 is TGCGCCAGCAGCCCGCCGAACTCCAATGAGCAGTTCTTC. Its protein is CASSPPNSNEQFF.

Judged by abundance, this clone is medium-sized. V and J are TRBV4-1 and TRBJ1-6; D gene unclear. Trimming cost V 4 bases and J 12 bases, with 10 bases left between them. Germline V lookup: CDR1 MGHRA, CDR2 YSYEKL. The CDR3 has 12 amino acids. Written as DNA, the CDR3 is TGCGCCAGCAGCCCTCTTGGAGAACCCCTCCACTTT. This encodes CASSPLGEPLHF.

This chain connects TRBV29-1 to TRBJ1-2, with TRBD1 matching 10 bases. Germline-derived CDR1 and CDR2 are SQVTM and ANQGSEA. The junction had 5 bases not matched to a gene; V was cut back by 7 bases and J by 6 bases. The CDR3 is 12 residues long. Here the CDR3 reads CSASGQGNGYTF. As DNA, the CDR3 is TGCAGCGCCTCGGGACAGGGGAATGGCTACACCTTC.

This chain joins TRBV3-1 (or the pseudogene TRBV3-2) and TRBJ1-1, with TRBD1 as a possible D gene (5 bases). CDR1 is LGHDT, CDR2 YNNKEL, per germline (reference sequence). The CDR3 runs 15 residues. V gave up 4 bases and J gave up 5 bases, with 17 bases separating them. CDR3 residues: CASSLLGARRTEAFF. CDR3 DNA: TGTGCCAGCAGCCTACTTGGGGCCCGGCGGACTGAAGCTTTCTTT.

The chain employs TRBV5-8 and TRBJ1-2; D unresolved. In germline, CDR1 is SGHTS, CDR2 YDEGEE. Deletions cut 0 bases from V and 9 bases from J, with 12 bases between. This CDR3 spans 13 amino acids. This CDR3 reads CASSLELGPRYTF. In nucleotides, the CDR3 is TGTGCCAGCAGCTTGGAATTGGGTCCGCGCTACACCTTC.

The CDR3 nucleotides read TGTGCCAGTAGGAACCCCAGGTTCATGGATGAAAAACTGTTTTTT. Protein: CASRNPRFMDEKLFF. This rearrangement joins TRBV19 to TRBJ1-4; D unresolved. This CDR3 spans 15 amino acids. Germline CDR1 and CDR2: LNHDA and SQIVND (reference sequence). V lost 6 bases, J lost 6 bases, and 17 bases lay in between.

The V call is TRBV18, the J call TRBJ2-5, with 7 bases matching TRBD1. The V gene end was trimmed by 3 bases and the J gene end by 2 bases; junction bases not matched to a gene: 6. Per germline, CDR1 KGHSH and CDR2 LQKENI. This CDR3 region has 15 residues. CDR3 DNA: TGTGCCAGCTCACCCCGGACAGGTTGGCAAGAGACCCAGTACTTC. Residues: CASSPRTGWQETQYF.

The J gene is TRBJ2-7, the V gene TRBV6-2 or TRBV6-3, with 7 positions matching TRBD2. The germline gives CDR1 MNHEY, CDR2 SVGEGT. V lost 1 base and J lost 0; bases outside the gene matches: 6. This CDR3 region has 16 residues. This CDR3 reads CASSYFGGRSSYEQYF. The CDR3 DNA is TGTGCCAGCAGTTACTTTGGCGGGAGAAGCTCCTACGAGCAGTACTTC.

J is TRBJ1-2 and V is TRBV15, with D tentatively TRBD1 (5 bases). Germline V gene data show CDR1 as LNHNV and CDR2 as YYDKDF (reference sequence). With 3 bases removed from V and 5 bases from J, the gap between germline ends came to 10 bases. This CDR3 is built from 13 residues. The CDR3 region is CATSRGRSYGYTF. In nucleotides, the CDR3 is TGTGCCACCAGCAGGGGACGGAGTTATGGCTACACCTTC.

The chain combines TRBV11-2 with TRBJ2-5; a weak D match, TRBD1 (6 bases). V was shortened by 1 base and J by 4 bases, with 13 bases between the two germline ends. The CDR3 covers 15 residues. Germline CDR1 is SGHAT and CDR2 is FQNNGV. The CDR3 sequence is CASSLGAGDRETQYF. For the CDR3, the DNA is TGTGCCAGCAGCTTAGGGGCAGGGGATCGAGAGACCCAGTACTTC.

CDR3 sequence reads: CASSYSSVGEQFF. The CDR3 DNA follows: TGTGCCAGCAGTTACTCGAGTGTTGGTGAGCAGTTCTTC. The V and J genes are TRBV6-5 and TRBJ2-1; no definite D call. Germline CDR1 MNHEY, CDR2 SVGAGI. This CDR3 region has 13 residues. Between the trimmed V and J ends, which lost 0 bases and 9 bases, there was a span of 9 bases.

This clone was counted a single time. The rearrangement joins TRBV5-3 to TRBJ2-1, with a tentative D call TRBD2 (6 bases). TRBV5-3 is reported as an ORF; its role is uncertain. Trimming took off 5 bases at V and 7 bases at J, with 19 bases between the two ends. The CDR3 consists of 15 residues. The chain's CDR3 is CARSTRVAELNEQFF. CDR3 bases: TGTGCCAGAAGTACTAGGGTAGCGGAGTTGAATGAGCAGTTCTTC.

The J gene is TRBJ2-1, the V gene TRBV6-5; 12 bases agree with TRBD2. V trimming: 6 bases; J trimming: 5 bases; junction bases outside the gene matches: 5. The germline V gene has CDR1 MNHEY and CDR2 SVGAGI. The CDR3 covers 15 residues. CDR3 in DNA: TGTGCCAGCAGCGCTAGCGGGAGGGTGAACAATGAGCAGTTCTTC. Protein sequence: CASSASGRVNNEQFF.

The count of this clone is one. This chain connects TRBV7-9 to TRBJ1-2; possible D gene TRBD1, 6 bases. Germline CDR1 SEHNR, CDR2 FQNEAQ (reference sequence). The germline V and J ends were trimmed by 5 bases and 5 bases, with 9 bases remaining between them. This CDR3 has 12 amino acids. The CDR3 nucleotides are TGTGCCAGCAGCCCGACAGGATATGGCTACACCTTC. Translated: CASSPTGYGYTF.

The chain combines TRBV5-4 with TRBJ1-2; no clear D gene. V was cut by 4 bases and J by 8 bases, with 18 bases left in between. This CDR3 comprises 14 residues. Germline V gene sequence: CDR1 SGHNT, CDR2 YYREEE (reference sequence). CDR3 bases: TGTGCCAGCAGCGTCATGGTAGGTCCTGGAGGCTACACCTTC. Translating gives CASSVMVGPGGYTF.

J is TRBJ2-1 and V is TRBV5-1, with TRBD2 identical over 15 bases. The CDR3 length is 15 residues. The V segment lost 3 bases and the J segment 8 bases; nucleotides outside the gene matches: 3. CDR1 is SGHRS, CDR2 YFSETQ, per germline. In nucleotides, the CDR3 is TGCGCCAGCAGCTGGACTAGCGGGAGGGGCGATGAGCAGTTCTTC. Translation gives CASSWTSGRGDEQFF.

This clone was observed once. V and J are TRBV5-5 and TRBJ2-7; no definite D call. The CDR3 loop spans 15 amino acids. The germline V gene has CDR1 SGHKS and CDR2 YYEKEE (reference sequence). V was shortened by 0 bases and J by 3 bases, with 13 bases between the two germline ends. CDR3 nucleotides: TGTGCCAGCAGCTTGGTAGTGAACGAGTACTACGAGCAGTACTTC. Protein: CASSLVVNEYYEQYF.